This TCR beta chain appears in the sequencing data of a study of T cells in Graves' hyperthyroidism and ophthalmopathy. Study-wide points: Classification by a 13 V-J model distinguished ophthalmopathy from stable hyperthyroidism. Ophthalmopathy got predicted by the model a median about 6.5 months before its onset.

Sampled blood dates from first hyperthyroidism diagnosis, and it precedes any ophthalmopathy symptoms. Trimming took 6 bases from V and 3 from J; bases not matched to a gene: 3. The CDR3 spans 14 residues. Germline V CDR1 and CDR2: MNHNS, SASEGT. About this clonotype: Its antigen is still unknown.

RNA transcripts provided the source from which TCR beta CDR3 regions were amplified. Using the HTBI primer set, a first-round RT-PCR was run on the TCR CDR3. TCRdb reprocessed the multiplex PCR reads with MiXCR, giving one entry per CDR3 protein. The sample includes around 260,000 distinct CDR3 sequences, 25% to 30% of them seen just once. The sequenced sample was blood. The TCR sequence derives from a man aged 35-49 years with Graves' hyperthyroidism that later progressed to Graves' ophthalmopathy. The gene calls are TRBV6-1 and TRBJ2-5; 11 bases are a match to TRBD2. The CDR3, as DNA: TGTGCCAGCAGCAGACTAGCGGGAAAAGAGACCCAGTACTTC. Translated, it gives CASSRLAGKETQYF.